The 13 T cell receptor beta chains presented below share a single source sample, sequenced in a study of blood T cell repertoires in COVID-19 (dated by TCRdb to the early 2020s). Library preparation was by the immunoSEQ multiplex PCR assay. TCRdb mirrors the immuneACCESS table, restricted to in-frame sequences. Some clones are absent from its copies; in checked studies, under half trace to an unresolved V gene, and the reason for the others is unknown. This sample lists about 67,000 clones; roughly nine tenths were detected once. The ten largest clones take up around 4.4% of the sample. The sample consisted of peripheral blood. Receptor source: a man aged 45-65 years with active COVID-19.

The chain uses TRBV25-1 and TRBJ2-7; 7 bases are shared with TRBD1. The germline CDR1 and CDR2 sequences are MGHDK and SYGVNS. J gave up 6 bases and V 5 bases, and 10 bases lay outside the gene matches. The CDR3 spans 14 residues. This CDR3 reads CASSPQTGIREQYF. For the CDR3, the DNA is TGTGCCAGCAGTCCTCAGACAGGGATCCGCGAGCAGTACTTC.

This clone was picked up one time. The rearrangement joins TRBV5-4 to TRBJ1-1; 7 nucleotides match TRBD1. The ends lost 4 bases at V and 0 bases at J; junction bases unmatched: 6. Germline V CDR1 and CDR2: SGHNT, YYREEE (reference sequence). The CDR3 runs 15 residues. The DNA of the CDR3 is TGTGCCAGCAGCCAGGGGACAGACATGAACACTGAAGCTTTCTTT. The encoded protein is CASSQGTDMNTEAFF.

This chain uses TRBV28 with TRBJ1-1, with D maybe TRBD1 (6 bases). CDR1 is MDHEN, CDR2 SYDVKM, per germline. V was shortened by 2 bases and J by 1 base, with 17 bases between the two germline ends. CDR3 length: 17 residues. In DNA, the CDR3 is TGTGCCAGCAGTTTAGAAACCGTAGGGACATCGAACACTGAAGCTTTCTTT. It encodes CASSLETVGTSNTEAFF.

V is TRBV5-1 and J is TRBJ1-6, with a tentative D call TRBD1 (5 bases). Trimming pared 4 bases from V and 7 bases from J, leaving 12 bases between. The CDR3 runs to 14 residues. The germline V gene has CDR1 SGHRS and CDR2 YFSETQ. CDR3 protein: CASSPGGVNSPLHF. CDR3 DNA sequence: TGCGCCAGCAGCCCCGGGGGGGTGAATTCACCCCTCCACTTT.

V gene TRBV11-2 combines with J gene TRBJ2-7; no definite D call. The CDR3 length is 11 residues. From germline, CDR1 is SGHAT and CDR2 FQNNGV. With 6 bases removed from V and 7 bases from J, the gap between germline ends came to 10 bases. Here the CDR3 DNA reads TGTGCCAGCAGTAACTATGGGGAGCAGTACTTC. It codes for CASSNYGEQYF. Drawing the rest from reference TRBV11-2 and TRBJ2-7, the complete variable domain is EAGVAQSPRYKIIEKRQSVAFWCNPISGHATLYWYQQILGQGPKLLIQFQNNGVVDDSQLPKDRFSAERLKGVDSTLKIQPAKLEDSAVYLCASSNYGEQYFGPGTRLTVT.

CDR3 coding DNA: TGTGCCAGCAGTTCCACCCGGCTAGCGGGGATATCGGAGCAGTACTTC. It yields the protein CASSSTRLAGISEQYF. J is TRBJ2-7 and V is TRBV6-5, with 9 bases aligning to TRBD2. This CDR3 is 16 amino acids long. Germline CDR1 reads MNHEY; CDR2 reads SVGAGI. V was pared by 4 bases and J by 7 bases, with 14 bases of the junction left unmatched.

V and J are TRBV7-9 and TRBJ2-6, with 12 bases identical to TRBD2. CDR3 length: 19 amino acids. J was trimmed by 3 bases and V by 3 bases; bases with no gene match: 9. Looked up from germline, CDR1 is SEHNR and CDR2 is FQNEAQ (reference sequence). CDR3 region: CASSFPSGGAFSGANVLTF. CDR3 DNA: TGTGCCAGCAGCTTCCCTAGCGGGGGGGCCTTCAGTGGGGCCAACGTCCTGACTTTC.

V and J are TRBV25-1 and TRBJ1-6; tentative D call: TRBD1 (6 bases). This CDR3 comprises 12 residues. V lost 6 bases and J 7 bases, leaving 7 bases between the germline ends. Germline CDR1 reads MGHDK; CDR2 reads SYGVNS. CDR3 in DNA: TGTGCCAGCAGCGGACAGAATTCACCCCTCCACTTT. Protein product: CASSGQNSPLHF.

The rearrangement joins TRBV7-2 to TRBJ1-1; D call uncertain. Per germline, CDR1 SGHTA and CDR2 FQGNSA. V was clipped by 2 bases and J by 2 bases, with 9 bases between them. The CDR3 contains 14 residues. DNA of the CDR3: TGTGCCAGCAGCTTATTCCAGATAAACACTGAAGCTTTCTTT. Translating gives CASSLFQINTEAFF.

This chain joins TRBV5-6 and TRBJ1-2, with 7 bases fitting TRBD1. Per the germline V gene, CDR1 is SGHDT and CDR2 is YYEEEE. The CDR3 loop spans 16 amino acids. J lost 7 bases, V lost 2 bases, and 14 bases had no gene match. Written as DNA, the CDR3 is TGTGCCAGCAGCTTTTTCCGGGACAGCGTCCCCTTTGGCTACACCTTC. Amino acids: CASSFFRDSVPFGYTF. Drawing the rest from reference TRBV5-6 and TRBJ1-2, the complete variable domain is DAGVTQSPTHLIKTRGQQVTLRCSPKSGHDTVSWYQQALGQGPQFIFQYYEEEERQRGNFPDRFSGHQFPNYSSELNVNALLLGDSALYLCASSFFRDSVPFGYTFGSGTRLTVV.

This sequence joins TRBV7-9 and TRBJ2-3; no firm D call. CDR1 and CDR2 from the germline V gene are SEHNR and FQNEAQ (reference sequence). Trimming took off 3 bases at V and 0 bases at J, with 10 bases between the two ends. This CDR3 contains 15 residues. The DNA for the CDR3 is TGTGCCAGCAGCTTGCAGGAAGATAGCACAGATACGCAGTATTTT. Its translation: CASSLQEDSTDTQYF.

J is TRBJ2-4 and V is TRBV24-1; D perhaps matches TRBD2 (5 bases). Germline V lookup: CDR1 KGHDR, CDR2 SFDVKD. Trimming cost V 6 bases and J 7 bases, with 9 bases left between them. The CDR3 loop spans 12 amino acids. The CDR3 DNA is TGTGCCACCAGTCATGAGGGTAACATTCAGTACTTC. It encodes CATSHEGNIQYF.

The chain has TRBV27 and TRBJ1-5; unclear D gene. CDR3 length: 17 residues. Germline CDR1 and CDR2: MNHEY and SMNVEV (reference sequence). With 0 bases removed from V and 0 bases from J, the gap between germline ends came to 12 bases. The CDR3 sequence is CASSLSSGEASNQPQHF. CDR3 in DNA: TGTGCCAGCAGTTTATCGTCCGGAGAAGCTAGCAATCAGCCCCAGCATTTT.